The entry below describes one T cell receptor beta chain. The sample belongs to a study of blood T cell repertoires in COVID-19. About the research overall: PBMCs, B-cell-depleted T cells, or T cells were the source of the cDNA or gDNA that made up the material.

Sequenced by immunoSEQ multiplex PCR; TCRdb stores in-frame clones only, minus some. The sample lists about 340,000 clones, almost 90% occurring once. Germline V gene data show CDR1 as MNHEY and CDR2 as SMNVEV (reference sequence). The CDR3 runs 13 residues. V lost 7 bases to trimming and J lost 4 bases, with 13 bases between them. A Seattle source enrolled patients during active infection and followed them longitudinally. V usage is TRBV27 and J usage is TRBJ1-2; a possible D gene is TRBD1 (6 bases). The sequencing input was peripheral blood. This TCR was recovered from a woman in her seventies with COVID-19, enrolled during active disease. The CDR3 DNA reads TGTGCCAGCAAATTACAGGGTAGCTATGGCTACACCTTC. Translating gives CASKLQGSYGYTF.